Below are 5 T cell receptor beta chains sequenced from a single sample in a study of spatial heterogeneity in lung cancer. This sample's time point: sample taken at primary tumor resection. TCRdb fed the 5' RACE reads into MiXCR, producing one record per CDR3 protein. Of 16,000 or so distinct CDR3 sequences in the sample, around 6.5% are singletons; the top ten hold 20%. General study results and limits: Tumoral mutation counts were tracked by counts of expanded intratumoral alpha and beta TCRs.

What these receptors recognize is not known. The sample consisted of lung tumor tissue, taken at surgery. The receptors originated from a female donor with early-stage non-small cell lung cancer.

This clonotype was observed at least ten times. Little can be read into the size of this beta chain, an off-target read in a library designed for alpha chains. This rearrangement joins TRBV5-5 to TRBJ2-1; D is unclear. Germline CDR1 SGHKS, CDR2 YYEKEE (reference sequence). Between the trimmed V and J ends, which lost 0 bases and 6 bases, there was a span of 4 bases. This CDR3 is built from 12 residues. This chain's CDR3 is CASSLDLNEQFF. CDR3 nucleotide sequence: TGTGCCAGCAGCTTGGACCTCAATGAGCAGTTCTTC.

This clonotype has more than one count but fewer than ten. This beta chain lies outside the target of a library built for alpha chains; its clone size means little. The chain is built from TRBV5-1 and TRBJ2-5; tentative D call: TRBD1 (6 bases). This CDR3 is built from 14 residues. The ends were cut back, 5 bases at V and 2 bases at J, with 13 bases in the middle. CDR1 and CDR2 (germline): SGHRS, YFSETQ. The CDR3 protein is CASSTTGQQETQYF. In nucleotides, the CDR3 is TGCGCCAGCAGTACCACTGGACAGCAAGAGACCCAGTACTTC.

In its sample, this clonotype ranks as medium-sized (0.01 to 0.1%). Since it is a stray read in a library aimed at alpha chains, this beta chain has a size that is not meaningful. V is TRBV7-2 and J is TRBJ1-1; D is uncertain. V was clipped by 1 base and J by 14 bases, with 14 bases between them. Germline V gene data show CDR1 as SGHTA and CDR2 as FQGNSA. CDR3 length equals 12 residues. This CDR3 is CASSLETRSAFF. The CDR3 coding sequence is TGTGCCAGCAGCTTAGAGACAAGGTCCGCCTTCTTT.

Comments on this clonotype: The library was built for alpha chains, so this beta chain is an off-target read and its size means little. V is TRBV7-2 and J is TRBJ2-7; no reliable D call. The germline gives CDR1 SGHTA, CDR2 FQGNSA. Trimming left V 3 bases short and J 5 bases short, with 5 bases between. The CDR3 contains 11 residues. CDR3 in amino acids: CASSFNDEQYF. CDR3 bases: TGTGCCAGCAGCTTTAACGACGAGCAGTACTTC.

To note about this clonotype: In a library made to pick up alpha chains, this beta chain is a stray read with a size that means little. The V and J genes are TRBV7-3 and TRBJ2-7; D might be TRBD1 or TRBD2, each matching 5 bases. This CDR3 is 14 amino acids long. The V gene lost 5 bases and the J gene lost 3 bases, with 14 bases spanning the gap. Germline CDR1 reads SGHTA; CDR2 reads FQGTGA. CDR3 DNA: TGTGCCAGCAGCCAGGGCGGCGGAGGCTACGAGCAGTACTTC. This encodes CASSQGGGGYEQYF.